Listed here are 2 T cell receptor beta chains from one sample, sequenced in a study of T cells in Graves' hyperthyroidism and ophthalmopathy. RNA transcripts yielded amplified TCR beta CDR3 regions. In the first-round RT-PCR of the TCR CDR3, the HTBI primer set was used. In TCRdb, the multiplex PCR reads were re-called with MiXCR into one record per CDR3 protein. The sample carries over 700,000 distinct CDR3 sequences, roughly a third recorded once. The sequenced sample was blood. These receptor sequences come from a woman in her 40s with Graves' hyperthyroidism.

This clonotype was seen ten or more times. V is TRBV10-3 and J is TRBJ2-2; D gene ambiguous. In germline, CDR1 is ENHRY, CDR2 SYGVKD. Trimming pared 3 bases from V and 4 bases from J, leaving 12 bases between. The CDR3 is 15 amino acids. The DNA for the CDR3 is TGTGCCATCAGTGACCGAATGGGAACCACCGGGGAGCTGTTTTTT. It is translated as CAISDRMGTTGELFF.

The rearrangement joins TRBV28 to TRBJ2-5, with 8 nucleotides matching TRBD1. V was pared by 8 bases and J by 7 bases, with 21 bases of the junction left unmatched. The CDR3 totals 17 residues. Germline assignment: CDR1 MDHEN and CDR2 SYDVKM. The CDR3 here is CASFPDRGPGRWGTQYF. The DNA of the CDR3 is TGTGCCAGCTTCCCCGACAGGGGACCGGGTCGCTGGGGGACCCAGTACTTC.